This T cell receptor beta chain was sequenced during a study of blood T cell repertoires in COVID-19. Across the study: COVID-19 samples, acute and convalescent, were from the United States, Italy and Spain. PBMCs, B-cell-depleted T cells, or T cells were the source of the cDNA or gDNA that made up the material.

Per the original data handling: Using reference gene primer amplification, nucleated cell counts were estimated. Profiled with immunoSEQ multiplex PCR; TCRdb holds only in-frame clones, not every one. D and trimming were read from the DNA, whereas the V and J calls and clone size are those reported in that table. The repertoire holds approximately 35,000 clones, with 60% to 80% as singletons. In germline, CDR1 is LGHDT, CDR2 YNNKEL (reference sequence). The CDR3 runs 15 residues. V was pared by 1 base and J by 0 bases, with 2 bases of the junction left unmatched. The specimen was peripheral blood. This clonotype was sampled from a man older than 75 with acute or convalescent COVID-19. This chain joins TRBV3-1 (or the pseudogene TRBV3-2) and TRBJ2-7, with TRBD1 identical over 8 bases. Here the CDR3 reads CASSQADRGSYEQYF. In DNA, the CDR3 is TGTGCCAGCAGCCAAGCCGACAGGGGCTCCTACGAGCAGTACTTC.